This entry lists 32 T cell receptor beta chains sequenced from one sample in a study of CD8 T cells in Susac syndrome. A quantity of 0.5 to 1 ug RNA underwent reverse transcription using random hexamers. TCRdb re-derived calls from the immunoSEQ multiplex PCR reads in MiXCR, one entry per CDR3 protein. The sample consists of roughly 130,000 distinct CDR3 sequences, roughly 96% of them appearing once. Specimen: CD4+ T cells from PBMCs. The receptors stem from a human donor in good health.

The genes are TRBV20-1 and TRBJ1-6; D call uncertain. CDR1 is DFQATT, CDR2 SNEGSKA, per germline (reference sequence). The CDR3 is made up of 17 amino acids. Trimming left V 1 base short and J 0 bases short, with 13 bases between. This CDR3 reads CSARGRPRTSYNSPLHF. The DNA of the CDR3 is TGCAGTGCTAGAGGGCGACCGAGAACCTCCTATAATTCACCCCTCCACTTT.

This sequence joins TRBV12-3 or TRBV12-4 and TRBJ2-7; D tentatively reads TRBD1 or TRBD2 (6 bases each). V was pared by 6 bases and J by 7 bases, with 13 bases between. The CDR3 runs 12 residues. CDR3 region: CASSSGEAEQYF. CDR3 DNA: TGTGCCAGCAGCTCAGGGGAGGCGGAGCAGTACTTC.

The chain employs TRBV20-1 and TRBJ2-6; D is unclear. V was shortened by 0 bases and J by 2 bases, with 8 bases between the two germline ends. Germline CDR1 DFQATT, CDR2 SNEGSKA (reference sequence). The CDR3 sequence is 15 residues long. The CDR3 here is CSARDLRAGANVLTF. The CDR3 DNA sequence: TGCAGTGCTAGAGATTTACGGGCTGGGGCCAACGTCCTGACTTTC.

The chain links TRBV12-3 or TRBV12-4 to TRBJ2-1; D tentatively fits TRBD1 or TRBD2 (5 bases each). Trimming took off 2 bases at V and 4 bases at J, with 12 bases between the two ends. The CDR3 loop spans 15 amino acids. The CDR3 is CASSLPGPSYNEQFF. The CDR3 coding sequence is TGTGCCAGCAGTTTACCGGGACCAAGTTACAATGAGCAGTTCTTC.

The chain joins TRBV28 to TRBJ2-2; D possibly corresponds to TRBD2 (5 bases). Germline V CDR1 and CDR2: MDHEN, SYDVKM. The CDR3 covers 13 residues. The V end was cut by 8 bases, the J end by 5 bases, with 12 bases between. This CDR3 reads CASSRVGTGELFF. The CDR3 nucleotides are TGTGCCAGCTCGCGGGTCGGGACCGGGGAGCTGTTTTTT.

V is TRBV30 and J is TRBJ2-3, with 7 nucleotides matching TRBD2. The germline V gene has CDR1 GTSNPN and CDR2 SVGIG (reference sequence). This CDR3 has 17 residues. V lost 1 base and J lost 0; bases outside the gene matches: 10. The CDR3 here is CAWSANLAGTSTDTQYF. CDR3 in DNA: TGTGCCTGGAGTGCCAATTTAGCGGGTACTAGCACAGATACGCAGTATTTT.

This clonotype was observed a single time. V gene TRBV24-1 combines with J gene TRBJ1-5; a weak D match, TRBD1 (6 bases). The germline V and J ends were trimmed by 4 bases and 5 bases, with 14 bases remaining between them. This CDR3 region has 15 residues. Germline V gene lookup returns CDR1 KGHDR and CDR2 SFDVKD. Here the CDR3 DNA reads TGTGCCACCAGTGACCCCAGGGGCGCGGATCAGCCCCAGCATTTT. Amino acids: CATSDPRGADQPQHF.

This sequence joins TRBV5-4 and TRBJ1-1; D not resolved. The germline V gene encodes CDR1 SGHNT and CDR2 YYREEE (reference sequence). Trimming took off 0 bases at V and 0 bases at J, with 9 bases between the two ends. The CDR3 has 15 residues. In DNA form, the CDR3 reads TGTGCCAGCAGCTTGGTCCAGGCCATGAACACTGAAGCTTTCTTT. Translated: CASSLVQAMNTEAFF.

The rearrangement joins TRBV6-2 or TRBV6-3 to TRBJ2-7; D assignment may be TRBD1 or TRBD2 (6 bases each). Germline V gene lookup returns CDR1 MNHEY and CDR2 SVGEGT. Deletions cut 5 bases from V and 5 bases from J, with 16 bases between. This CDR3 has 14 residues. The CDR3 loop reads CASSGGGIYHEQYF. The CDR3 nucleotides read TGTGCCAGCAGTGGAGGGGGGATTTACCACGAGCAGTACTTC.

The chain joins TRBV10-2 to TRBJ2-7; D unclear. The CDR3 runs to 14 residues. The germline V gene has CDR1 WSHSY and CDR2 SAAADI. The V end lost 6 bases, the J end lost 2 bases, and 14 bases lay between the germline ends. The CDR3 region has the DNA TGCGCCAGCAGCCAGGAAGCGTTGACCTACGAGCAGTACTTC. This gives the protein CASSQEALTYEQYF.

This clonotype showed up just a few times. CDR3 amino acids: CASSYSTGEQYF. CDR3 sequence (DNA): TGTGCCAGCAGTTACTCGACCGGCGAGCAGTACTTC. V usage is TRBV6-5 and J usage is TRBJ2-7; D is unclear. The germline gives CDR1 MNHEY, CDR2 SVGAGI. The V end was cut by 0 bases, the J end by 6 bases, with 6 bases between. CDR3 length: 12 amino acids.

The gene calls are TRBV12-3 or TRBV12-4 and TRBJ2-1, with D possibly matching TRBD2 (6 bases). The CDR3 sequence is 14 residues long. V gave up 5 bases and J gave up 7 bases, with 15 bases separating them. CDR3 residues: CASSTPGLLNEQFF. The CDR3 bases are TGTGCCAGCAGTACACCGGGACTCCTGAATGAGCAGTTCTTC.

The chain recombines TRBV20-1 with TRBJ2-7; 8 bases are a match to TRBD1. The CDR3 extends over 12 amino acids. The trim removed 5 bases at V and 2 bases at J, leaving 2 bases unmatched. Germline V gene sequence: CDR1 DFQATT, CDR2 SNEGSKA (reference sequence). The CDR3 region is CSADRGAYEQYF. DNA for the CDR3: TGCAGTGCTGACAGGGGAGCCTACGAGCAGTACTTC.

This clonotype has only one observation. The chain has TRBV3-1 and TRBJ2-1; D perhaps matches TRBD2 (6 bases). V dropped 4 bases and J dropped 9 bases, with 16 bases sitting between them. The CDR3 spans 14 residues. Germline CDR1 reads LGHDT; CDR2 reads YNNKEL (reference sequence). As DNA, the CDR3 is TGTGCCAGCAGCCCGCTAAGCCGGGACTCTGAGCAGTTCTTC. It yields the protein CASSPLSRDSEQFF.

The rearrangement links TRBV18 to TRBJ1-5; a weak D match, TRBD1 (5 bases). The CDR3 spans 14 residues. Germline V gives CDR1 KGHSH, CDR2 LQKENI. V lost 6 bases, J lost 5 bases, and 14 bases lay in between. The CDR3 region is CASSYGTAYQPQHF. The CDR3 DNA reads TGTGCCAGCTCGTACGGGACCGCTTATCAGCCCCAGCATTTT.

This clonotype has just one count. The rearrangement joins TRBV2 to TRBJ2-1; TRBD2 matches at 13 bases. The germline V gene has CDR1 SNHLY and CDR2 FYNNEI. With V trimmed by 8 bases and J by 10 bases, 8 bases remained unmatched. The CDR3 totals 14 residues. DNA of the CDR3: TGTGCCAGCCTACCGGGACTAGCGGGGACAGAGCAGTTCTTC. Its translation is CASLPGLAGTEQFF.

The CDR3, as DNA: TGTGCCAGCAAAAGAGAAGGAGGTAGCACAGATACGCAGTATTTT. Its translation: CASKREGGSTDTQYF. The chain is built from TRBV6-5 and TRBJ2-3, with D perhaps TRBD2 (5 bases). The CDR3 has 15 residues. Germline CDR1 MNHEY, CDR2 SVGAGI. V lost 7 bases and J 0 bases, leaving 14 bases between the germline ends.

The rearrangement links TRBV29-1 to TRBJ2-1; TRBD1 matches 11 bases. The junction had 3 bases not matched to a gene; V was cut back by 5 bases and J by 6 bases. Germline values: CDR1 SQVTM, CDR2 ANQGSEA. The CDR3 consists of 13 residues. This CDR3 reads CSVPGQGGNEQFF. The CDR3 nucleotides are TGCAGCGTTCCGGGACAGGGGGGCAATGAGCAGTTCTTC.

V is TRBV7-9 and J is TRBJ2-4, with 9 bases matching TRBD2. The CDR3 has 15 residues. V shed 7 bases and J 6 bases; nucleotides not matched to a gene: 10. Germline V gene lookup returns CDR1 SEHNR and CDR2 FQNEAQ (reference sequence). CDR3 residues: CASTYSAGGGNIQYF. CDR3 DNA sequence: TGTGCCAGCACCTACTCCGCGGGGGGGGGAAACATTCAGTACTTC. Variable domain in full (rest from reference TRBV7-9 and TRBJ2-4): DTGVSQNPRHKITKRGQNVTFRCDPISEHNRLYWYRQTLGQGPEFLTYFQNEAQLEKSRLLSDRFSAERPKGSFSTLEIQRTEQGDSAMYLCASTYSAGGGNIQYFGAGTRLSVL.

The chain carries TRBV28 and TRBJ1-5; 11 nucleotides align to TRBD1. Losses at the gene ends were 5 bases for V and 4 bases for J; bases not matched to a gene: 10. The V gene's germline CDR1 is MDHEN and CDR2 SYDVKM. The length of the CDR3 is 17 residues. Written as DNA, the CDR3 is TGTGCCAGCAGTACACCGGGACAGGGGGTCTCTAATCAGCCCCAGCATTTT. Residues: CASSTPGQGVSNQPQHF.

The chain is built from TRBV28 and TRBJ1-3; TRBD1 matches at 7 bases. Germline CDR1 is MDHEN and CDR2 is SYDVKM. Trimming removed 6 bases from V and 0 bases from J; junction bases left unmatched: 5. The CDR3 is 15 residues long. The chain's CDR3 is CASRGTVGSGNTIYF. CDR3 DNA sequence: TGTGCCAGCAGGGGGACAGTGGGCTCTGGAAACACCATATATTTT.

The chain employs TRBV27 and TRBJ2-5; 8 bases agree with TRBD2. This CDR3 comprises 14 residues. The germline V gene encodes CDR1 MNHEY and CDR2 SMNVEV (reference sequence). V gave up 5 bases and J gave up 4 bases; unmatched junction bases: 6. This chain's CDR3 is CASSPLLAGETQYF. DNA for the CDR3: TGTGCCAGCAGTCCGTTGCTAGCGGGAGAGACCCAGTACTTC.

As concerns this clonotype: A junction end diverges from the germline sequence, so it may reflect a read error. The genes are TRBV29-1 and TRBJ2-6; 14 bases line up with TRBD2. Per germline, CDR1 SQVTM and CDR2 ANQGSEA. This CDR3 is built from 18 residues. The CDR3, as DNA: TGCAGCGTTCAAGAGACTAGCGGGAGGGACTCTGGGGCCAACGTCCTGACTTTC. Translating gives CSVQETSGRDSGANVLTF.

This sequence joins TRBV6-2 or TRBV6-3 and TRBJ2-7; 14 positions agree with TRBD2. The CDR3 is 17 amino acids. The ends lost 4 bases at V and 4 bases at J; junction bases unmatched: 9. Germline V gene lookup returns CDR1 MNHEY and CDR2 SVGEGT. CDR3 nucleotides: TGTGCCAGCAGTTCGACGTCTGGGACTAGCGGGGGTTACGAGCAGTACTTC. This translates into CASSSTSGTSGGYEQYF.

This clonotype has just one count. The rearrangement joins TRBV6-6 to TRBJ2-2, with D hard to call. V lost 8 bases, J lost 3 bases, and 10 bases lay in between. The length of the CDR3 is 13 residues. Germline CDR1 is MNHNY and CDR2 is SVGAGI (reference sequence). CDR3 nucleotide sequence: TGTGCCAGCCTGGCGGAGTACACCGGGGAGCTGTTTTTT. This codes for CASLAEYTGELFF.

This sequence joins TRBV29-1 and TRBJ1-4; the D gene is possibly TRBD1 (5 bases). CDR1 is SQVTM, CDR2 ANQGSEA, per germline. Trimming removed 6 bases at V and 2 bases at J, with 13 bases between. This CDR3 has 14 residues. CDR3 sequence reads: CSVAQGTTNEKLFF. In DNA form, the CDR3 reads TGCAGCGTCGCCCAGGGTACCACTAATGAAAAACTGTTTTTT.

The chain combines TRBV20-1 with TRBJ2-1; TRBD2 matches at 12 bases. V was pared by 4 bases and J by 6 bases, with 7 bases of the junction left unmatched. The V gene's germline CDR1 is DFQATT and CDR2 SNEGSKA (reference sequence). CDR3 length equals 15 residues. The CDR3 loop reads CSAKHLAGGRNEQFF. In DNA, the CDR3 is TGCAGTGCTAAGCACCTAGCGGGAGGGCGCAATGAGCAGTTCTTC.

The V call is TRBV5-1, the J call TRBJ2-1; possibly TRBD1 for D (6 bases). Between the trimmed V and J ends, which lost 4 bases and 0 bases, there was a span of 11 bases. Germline V gene data show CDR1 as SGHRS and CDR2 as YFSETQ. The CDR3 contains 15 residues. The CDR3 protein is CASSVTGTSYNEQFF. The CDR3 nucleotides are TGCGCCAGCAGCGTGACAGGTACCTCCTACAATGAGCAGTTCTTC.

The chain combines TRBV29-1 with TRBJ1-1; weak D call: TRBD1 (5 bases). Germline assignment: CDR1 SQVTM and CDR2 ANQGSEA. V was clipped by 6 bases and J by 6 bases, with 14 bases between them. The length of the CDR3 is 12 residues. CDR3 protein: CSVWHRGAEAFF. Written as DNA, the CDR3 is TGCAGCGTCTGGCATCGGGGGGCTGAAGCTTTCTTT.

This rearrangement joins TRBV30 to TRBJ2-3; D may correspond to TRBD1 or TRBD2 (6 bases each). The CDR3 length is 14 residues. Trimming removed 4 bases at V and 0 bases at J, with 11 bases between. Per germline, CDR1 GTSNPN and CDR2 SVGIG (reference sequence). Written as DNA, the CDR3 is TGTGCCTGGACCGGAGGGGGGAGCACAGATACGCAGTATTTT. Translation: CAWTGGGSTDTQYF.

The chain recombines TRBV18 with TRBJ1-2; 7 bases agree with TRBD1. Germline-derived CDR1 and CDR2 are KGHSH and LQKENI. This CDR3 spans 14 amino acids. After removal of 5 bases from V and 2 bases from J, the junction contained 5 bases not matched to a gene. The chain's CDR3 is CASSRDSVNYGYTF. CDR3 DNA: TGTGCCAGCTCAAGGGACAGCGTAAACTATGGCTACACCTTC.

The genes are TRBV19 and TRBJ2-5, with 7 bases identical to TRBD1. This CDR3 region has 15 residues. Losses at the gene ends were 5 bases for V and 4 bases for J; bases not matched to a gene: 10. Per the germline V gene, CDR1 is LNHDA and CDR2 is SQIVND (reference sequence). The CDR3 DNA reads as TGTGCCAGTAGTTGGGGCCAGGGACAGCCAGAGACCCAGTACTTC. This encodes CASSWGQGQPETQYF.